The 3 T cell receptor beta chains below were found in one sample sequenced in a study of blood T cell repertoires in COVID-19. Using immunoSEQ multiplex PCR, the repertoire was profiled, and TCRdb retains in-frame clones only, with some absent. The sample holds 120,000 or so clones, over 75% seen once. Sequencing was performed on peripheral blood. Receptor source: a man under 40 with COVID-19, enrolled during active disease.

This chain uses TRBV6-8 with TRBJ1-1; no reliable D call. Trimming pared 6 bases from V and 5 bases from J, leaving 16 bases between. Germline V CDR1 and CDR2: MNHGY, SAAAGT. The CDR3 spans 14 residues. The DNA for the CDR3 is TGTGCCAGCAGCCCGGGAGCTAGGTGGACTGAAGCTTTCTTT. Its protein product is CASSPGARWTEAFF.

This clone has a single count. This rearrangement joins TRBV11-3 to TRBJ2-3; 7 nucleotides agree with TRBD1. The V and J ends lost 7 bases and 5 bases, in that order; junction bases with no gene match: 6. The CDR3 runs 13 residues. The germline gives CDR1 SGHNT, CDR2 YENEEA. CDR3 residues: CASIHRGKDTQYF. In DNA form, the CDR3 reads TGTGCCAGCATACACAGGGGTAAAGATACGCAGTATTTT.

The chain carries TRBV24-1 and TRBJ2-7, with 10 positions matching TRBD1. Germline lookup yields CDR1 KGHDR and CDR2 SFDVKD. With 5 bases clipped from V and 3 bases from J, the junction kept 9 bases outside the gene matches. This CDR3 has 16 residues. CDR3 in amino acids: CATSAGGTGENYEQYF. The CDR3 nucleotides read TGTGCCACCAGTGCGGGGGGGACAGGGGAAAACTACGAGCAGTACTTC.